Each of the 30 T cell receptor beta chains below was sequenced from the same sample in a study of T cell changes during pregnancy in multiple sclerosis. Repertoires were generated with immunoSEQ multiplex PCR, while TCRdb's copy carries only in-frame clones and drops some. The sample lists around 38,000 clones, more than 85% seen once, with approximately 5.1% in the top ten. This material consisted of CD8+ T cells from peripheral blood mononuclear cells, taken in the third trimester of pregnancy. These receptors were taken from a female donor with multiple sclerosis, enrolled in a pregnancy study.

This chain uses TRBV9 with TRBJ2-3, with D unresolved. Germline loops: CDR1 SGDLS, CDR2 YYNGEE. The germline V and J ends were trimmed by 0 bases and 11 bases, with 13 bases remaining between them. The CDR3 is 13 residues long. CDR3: CASSVGGTWRQYF. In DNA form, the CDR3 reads TGTGCCAGCAGCGTAGGAGGCACGTGGAGGCAGTATTTT.

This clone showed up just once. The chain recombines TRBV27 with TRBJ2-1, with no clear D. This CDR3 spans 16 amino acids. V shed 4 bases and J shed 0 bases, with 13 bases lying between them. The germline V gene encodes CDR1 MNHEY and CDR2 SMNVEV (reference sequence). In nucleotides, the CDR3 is TGTGCCAGCAGTTCTAATACCGACTCCTCCTACAATGAGCAGTTCTTC. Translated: CASSSNTDSSYNEQFF.

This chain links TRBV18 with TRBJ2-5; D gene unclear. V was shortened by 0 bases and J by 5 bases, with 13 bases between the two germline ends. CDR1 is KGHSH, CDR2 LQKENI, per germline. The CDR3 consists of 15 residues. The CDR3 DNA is TGTGCCAGCTCACCACCTGATGGCACGCGGGAGACCCAGTACTTC. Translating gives CASSPPDGTRETQYF.

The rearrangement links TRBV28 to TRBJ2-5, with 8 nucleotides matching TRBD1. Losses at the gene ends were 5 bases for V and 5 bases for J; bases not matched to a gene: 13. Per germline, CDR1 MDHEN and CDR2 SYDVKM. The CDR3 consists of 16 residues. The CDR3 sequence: CASSVGTGGIVETQYF. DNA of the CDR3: TGTGCCAGCAGTGTCGGGACAGGTGGAATTGTGGAGACCCAGTACTTC.

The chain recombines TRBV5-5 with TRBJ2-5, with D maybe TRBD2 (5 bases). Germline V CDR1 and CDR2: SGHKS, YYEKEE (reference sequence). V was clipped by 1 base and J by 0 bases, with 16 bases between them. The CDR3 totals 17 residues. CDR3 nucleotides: TGTGCCAGCAGCTTGAACCTCCCTTTGAGGGACCAAGAGACCCAGTACTTC. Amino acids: CASSLNLPLRDQETQYF.

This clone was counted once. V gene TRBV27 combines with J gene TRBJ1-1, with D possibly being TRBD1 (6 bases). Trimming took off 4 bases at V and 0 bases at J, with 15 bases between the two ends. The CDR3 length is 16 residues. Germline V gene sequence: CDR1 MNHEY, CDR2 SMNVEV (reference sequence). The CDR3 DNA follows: TGTGCCAGCAGTTCCCGCCCCGACAGGCTGAACACTGAAGCTTTCTTT. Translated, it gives CASSSRPDRLNTEAFF.

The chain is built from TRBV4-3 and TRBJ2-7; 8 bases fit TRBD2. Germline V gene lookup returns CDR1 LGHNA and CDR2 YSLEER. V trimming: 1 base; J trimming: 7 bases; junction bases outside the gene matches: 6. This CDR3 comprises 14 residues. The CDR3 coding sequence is TGCGCCAGCAGCCAAGGGATAGCGGGATGGGAGCAGTACTTC. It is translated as CASSQGIAGWEQYF.

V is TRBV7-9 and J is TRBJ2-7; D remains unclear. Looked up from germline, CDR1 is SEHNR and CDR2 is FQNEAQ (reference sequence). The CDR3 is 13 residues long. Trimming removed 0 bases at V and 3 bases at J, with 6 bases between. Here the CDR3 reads CASSLASSYEQYF. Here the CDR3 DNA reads TGTGCCAGCAGCTTAGCGTCGAGCTACGAGCAGTACTTC.

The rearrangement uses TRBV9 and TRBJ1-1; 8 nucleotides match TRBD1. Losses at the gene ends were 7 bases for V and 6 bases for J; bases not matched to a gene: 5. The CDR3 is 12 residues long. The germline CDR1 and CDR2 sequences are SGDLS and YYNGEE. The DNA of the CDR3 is TGTGCCAGCGGACAGGGTGACGCTGAAGCTTTCTTT. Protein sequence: CASGQGDAEAFF.

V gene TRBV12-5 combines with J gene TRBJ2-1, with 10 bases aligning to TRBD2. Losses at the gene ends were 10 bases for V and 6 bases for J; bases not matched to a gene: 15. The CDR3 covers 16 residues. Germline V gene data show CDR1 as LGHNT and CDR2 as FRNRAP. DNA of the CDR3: TGTGCTACGTCCGGGACTAGCGCGTCCCTCGGCAATGAGCAGTTCTTC. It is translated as CATSGTSASLGNEQFF.

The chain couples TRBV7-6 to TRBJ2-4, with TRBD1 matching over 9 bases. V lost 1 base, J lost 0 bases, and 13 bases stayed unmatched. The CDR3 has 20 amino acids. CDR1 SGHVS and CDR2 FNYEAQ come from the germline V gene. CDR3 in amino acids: CASSLGPRQGVSLAKNIQYF. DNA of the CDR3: TGTGCCAGCAGCTTAGGCCCCCGACAGGGGGTATCTCTAGCCAAAAACATTCAGTACTTC.

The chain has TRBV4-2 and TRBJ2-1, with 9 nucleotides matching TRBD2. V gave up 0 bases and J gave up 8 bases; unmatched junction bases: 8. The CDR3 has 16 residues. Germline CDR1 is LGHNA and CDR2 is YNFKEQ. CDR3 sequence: CASSQDGLAGLDEQFF. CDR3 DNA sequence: TGTGCCAGCAGCCAAGATGGGCTAGCGGGATTAGATGAGCAGTTCTTC.

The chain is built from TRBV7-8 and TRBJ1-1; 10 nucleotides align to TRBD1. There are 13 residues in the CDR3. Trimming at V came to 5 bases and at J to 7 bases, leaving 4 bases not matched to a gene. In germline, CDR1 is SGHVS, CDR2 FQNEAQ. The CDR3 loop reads CASSPGQGDEAFF. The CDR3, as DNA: TGTGCCAGCAGCCCAGGACAGGGGGATGAAGCTTTCTTT.

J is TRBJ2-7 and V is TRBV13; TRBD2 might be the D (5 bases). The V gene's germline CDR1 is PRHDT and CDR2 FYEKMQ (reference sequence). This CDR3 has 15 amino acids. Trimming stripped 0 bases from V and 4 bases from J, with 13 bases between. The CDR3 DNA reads TGTGCCAGCAGCTTAGGCCCGGAGGTGGGGTACGAGCAGTACTTC. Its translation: CASSLGPEVGYEQYF.

The CDR3 is CASSRTRRAGSRNAGELFF. In DNA, the CDR3 is TGCGCCAGCAGCCGCACTCGGAGGGCAGGGAGTCGTAATGCCGGGGAGCTGTTTTTT. V is TRBV4-3 and J is TRBJ2-2; tentatively, D is TRBD2 (6 bases). CDR1 LGHNA and CDR2 YSLEER come from the germline V gene. Trimming shortened V by 4 bases and J by 6 bases, and 27 bases separated the two germline ends. This CDR3 spans 19 amino acids.

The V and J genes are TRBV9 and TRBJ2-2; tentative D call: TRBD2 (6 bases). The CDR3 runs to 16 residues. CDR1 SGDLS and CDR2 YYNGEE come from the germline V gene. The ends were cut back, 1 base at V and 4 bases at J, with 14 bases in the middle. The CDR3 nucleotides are TGTGCCAGCAGCGTACGGAAGAGGGAGGTCACCGGGGAGCTGTTTTTT. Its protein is CASSVRKREVTGELFF.

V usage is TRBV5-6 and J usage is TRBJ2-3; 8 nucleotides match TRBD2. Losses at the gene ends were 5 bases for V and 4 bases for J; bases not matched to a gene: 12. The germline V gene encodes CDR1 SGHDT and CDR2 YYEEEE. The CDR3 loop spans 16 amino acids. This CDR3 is CASRGGGRSFSDTQYF. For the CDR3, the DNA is TGTGCCAGCAGAGGTGGCGGGAGGTCGTTTTCAGATACGCAGTATTTT.

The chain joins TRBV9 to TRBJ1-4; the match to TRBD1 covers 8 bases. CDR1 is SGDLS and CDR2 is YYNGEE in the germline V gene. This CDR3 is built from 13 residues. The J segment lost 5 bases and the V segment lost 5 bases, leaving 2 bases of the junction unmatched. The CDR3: CASSGQGNEKLFF. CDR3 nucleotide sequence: TGTGCCAGCAGTGGACAGGGAAATGAAAAACTGTTTTTT. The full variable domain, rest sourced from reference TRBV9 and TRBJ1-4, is DSGVTQTPKHLITATGQRVTLRCSPRSGDLSVYWYQQSLDQGLQFLIQYYNGEERAKGNILERFSAQQFPDLHSELNLSSLELGDSALYFCASSGQGNEKLFFGSGTQLSVL.

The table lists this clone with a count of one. The CDR3 is CAISGGQGRSYEQYF. In nucleotides, the CDR3 is TGTGCCATCAGTGGAGGACAGGGGCGATCCTACGAGCAGTACTTC. This rearrangement joins TRBV10-3 to TRBJ2-7; TRBD1 aligns across 9 bases. Germline CDR1 reads ENHRY; CDR2 reads SYGVKD. The CDR3 runs 15 residues. Trimming removed 4 bases from V and 1 base from J; junction bases left unmatched: 5.

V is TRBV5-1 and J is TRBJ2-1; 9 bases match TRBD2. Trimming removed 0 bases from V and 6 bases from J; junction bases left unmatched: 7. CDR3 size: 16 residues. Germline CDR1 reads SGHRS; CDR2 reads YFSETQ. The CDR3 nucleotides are TGCGCCAGCAGCTTGGCTGTAGCGGGGGAAACCAATGAGCAGTTCTTC. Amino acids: CASSLAVAGETNEQFF. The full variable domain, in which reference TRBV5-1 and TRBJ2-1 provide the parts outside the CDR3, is KAGVTQTPRYLIKTRGQQVTLSCSPISGHRSVSWYQQTPGQGLQFLFEYFSETQRNKGNFPGRFSGRQFSNSRSEMNVSTLELGDSALYLCASSLAVAGETNEQFFGPGTRLTVL.

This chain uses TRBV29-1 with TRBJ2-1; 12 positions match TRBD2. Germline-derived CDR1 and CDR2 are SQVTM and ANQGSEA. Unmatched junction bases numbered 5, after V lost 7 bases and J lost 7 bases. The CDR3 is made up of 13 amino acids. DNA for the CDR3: TGCAGCGGCGGACTAGCGGGAAAAAATGAGCAGTTCTTC. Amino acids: CSGGLAGKNEQFF.

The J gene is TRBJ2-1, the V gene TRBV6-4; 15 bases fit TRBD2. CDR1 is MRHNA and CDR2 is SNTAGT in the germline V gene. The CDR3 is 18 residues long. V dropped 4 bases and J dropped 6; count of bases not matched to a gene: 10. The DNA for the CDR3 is TGTGCCAGCAGTGCCTACGGGACTAGCGGGAGGTTGATCAATGAGCAGTTCTTC. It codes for CASSAYGTSGRLINEQFF.

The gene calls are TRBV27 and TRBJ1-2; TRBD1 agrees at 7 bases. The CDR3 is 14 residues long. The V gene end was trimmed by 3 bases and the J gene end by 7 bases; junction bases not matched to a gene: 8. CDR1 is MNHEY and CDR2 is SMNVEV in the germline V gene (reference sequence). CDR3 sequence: CASSFFPSGGGYTF. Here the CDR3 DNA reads TGTGCCAGCAGTTTTTTCCCCTCAGGGGGTGGCTACACCTTC.

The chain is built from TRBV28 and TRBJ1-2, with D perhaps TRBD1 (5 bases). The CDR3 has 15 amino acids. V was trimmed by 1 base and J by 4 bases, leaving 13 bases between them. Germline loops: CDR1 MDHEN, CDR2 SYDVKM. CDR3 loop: CASSLYGGDLYGYTF. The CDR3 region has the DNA TGTGCCAGCAGTTTATACGGGGGGGATCTCTATGGCTACACCTTC.

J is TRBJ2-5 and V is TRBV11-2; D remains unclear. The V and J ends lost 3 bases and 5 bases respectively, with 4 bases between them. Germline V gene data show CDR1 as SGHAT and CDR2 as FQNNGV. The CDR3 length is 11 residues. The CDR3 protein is CASSFAETQYF. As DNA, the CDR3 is TGTGCCAGCAGCTTTGCGGAGACCCAGTACTTC.

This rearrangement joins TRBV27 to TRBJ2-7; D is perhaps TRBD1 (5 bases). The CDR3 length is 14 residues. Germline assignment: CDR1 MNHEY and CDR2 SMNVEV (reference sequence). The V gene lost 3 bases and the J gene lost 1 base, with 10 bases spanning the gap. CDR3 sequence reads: CASSFSRQSYEQYF. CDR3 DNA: TGTGCCAGCAGTTTTAGTAGACAGTCCTACGAGCAGTACTTC.

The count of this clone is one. CDR3 sequence reads: CASSQVRISGIQYF. The CDR3 DNA sequence: TGCGCCAGCAGCCAAGTCCGGATTTCGGGGATTCAGTACTTC. This chain joins TRBV4-1 and TRBJ2-4; D possibly corresponds to TRBD2 (5 bases). Per the germline V gene, CDR1 is MGHRA and CDR2 is YSYEKL. Between the trimmed V and J ends, which lost 1 base and 10 bases, there was a span of 14 bases. This CDR3 has 14 amino acids.

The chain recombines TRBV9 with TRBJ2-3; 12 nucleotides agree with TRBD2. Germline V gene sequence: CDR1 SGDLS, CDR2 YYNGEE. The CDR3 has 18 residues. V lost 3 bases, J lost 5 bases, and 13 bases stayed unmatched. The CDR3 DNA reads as TGTGCCAGCAGCGGAGGGACCCTAGCGGGAGGGCCTGGAGATACGCAGTATTTT. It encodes CASSGGTLAGGPGDTQYF.

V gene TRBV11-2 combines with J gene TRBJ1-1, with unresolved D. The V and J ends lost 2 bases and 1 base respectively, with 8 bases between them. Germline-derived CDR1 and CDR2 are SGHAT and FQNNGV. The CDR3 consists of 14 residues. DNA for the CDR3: TGTGCCAGCAGCTTATTTCTTAGGAACACTGAAGCTTTCTTT. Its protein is CASSLFLRNTEAFF.

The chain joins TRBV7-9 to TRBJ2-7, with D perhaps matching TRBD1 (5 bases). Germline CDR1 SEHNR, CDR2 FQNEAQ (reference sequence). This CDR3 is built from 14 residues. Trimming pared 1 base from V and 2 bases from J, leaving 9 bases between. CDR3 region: CASSLDGHPYEQYF. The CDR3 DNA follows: TGTGCCAGCAGCTTAGACGGACATCCCTACGAGCAGTACTTC.